These 17 T cell receptor beta chains share one sample of origin, sequenced in a study of T cells in narcolepsy. Using immunoSEQ multiplex PCR, the repertoire was profiled, and TCRdb retains in-frame clones only, with some absent. This table holds fewer than 40,000 clones, roughly four fifths found once. The sequenced material came from memory (CD45RA-) CD4+ T cells from blood. The origin of the receptors is a human donor in good health.

The V call is TRBV5-1, the J call TRBJ2-7, with D possibly being TRBD1 (5 bases). The V gene's germline CDR1 is SGHRS and CDR2 YFSETQ. The CDR3 sequence is 15 residues long. V was clipped by 4 bases and J by 2 bases, with 16 bases between them. CDR3 in amino acids: CASSLGGAATYEQYF. The CDR3 DNA reads as TGCGCCAGCAGCCTGGGTGGGGCCGCAACCTACGAGCAGTACTTC.

The V and J genes are TRBV6-1 and TRBJ2-7; perhaps TRBD1 as D (5 bases). This CDR3 is 14 amino acids long. V was shortened by 8 bases and J by 2 bases, with 16 bases between the two germline ends. CDR1 is MNHNS, CDR2 SASEGT, per germline. The CDR3 region is CASLDWGRTYEQYF. CDR3 nucleotide sequence: TGTGCCAGCCTCGACTGGGGCAGAACCTACGAGCAGTACTTC.

The V and J genes are TRBV5-1 and TRBJ1-2; TRBD1 aligns across 10 bases. The CDR3 runs to 18 residues. Trimming removed 3 bases from V and 7 bases from J; junction bases left unmatched: 18. The germline V gene encodes CDR1 SGHRS and CDR2 YFSETQ. CDR3 bases: TGCGCCAGCAGCTCGATGGGTTCCGCGACAGGGGGCCTTGGTGGCTACACCTTC. This sequence encodes CASSSMGSATGGLGGYTF.

CDR3 loop: CASSRGGDFSNQPQHF. The CDR3 region has the DNA TGTGCCAGTAGTCGAGGGGGGGACTTTAGCAATCAGCCCCAGCATTTT. V and J are TRBV19 and TRBJ1-5; D is perhaps TRBD1 (6 bases). V shed 5 bases and J shed 0 bases, with 14 bases lying between them. The CDR3 covers 16 residues. CDR1 and CDR2 (germline): LNHDA, SQIVND (reference sequence).

By its share, this clone is medium-sized (0.01 to 0.1%). The chain couples TRBV27 to TRBJ1-3; D possibly corresponds to TRBD1 (5 bases). V dropped 6 bases and J dropped 0 bases, with 9 bases sitting between them. Germline CDR1 is MNHEY and CDR2 is SMNVEV (reference sequence). The CDR3 extends over 14 amino acids. The CDR3 protein is CASSFGGSGNTIYF. The CDR3 coding sequence is TGTGCCAGCAGCTTTGGGGGCTCTGGAAACACCATATATTTT.

This clone was seen just once. The V call is TRBV4-1, the J call TRBJ2-7, with TRBD2 identical over 10 bases. Germline V gene sequence: CDR1 MGHRA, CDR2 YSYEKL. With 1 base clipped from V and 4 bases from J, the junction kept 7 bases outside the gene matches. The CDR3 spans 16 residues. In nucleotides, the CDR3 is TGCGCCAGCAGCCAAGGAGGTCTAGCGGGGGATTACGAGCAGTACTTC. Translation gives CASSQGGLAGDYEQYF.

The rearrangement links TRBV5-5 to TRBJ2-5; D gene unclear. The CDR3 loop spans 13 amino acids. Looked up from germline, CDR1 is SGHKS and CDR2 is YYEKEE (reference sequence). Between the trimmed V and J ends, which lost 5 bases and 5 bases, there was a span of 13 bases. CDR3 residues: CASRTNIAETQYF. The CDR3, as DNA: TGTGCCAGCAGAACAAATATTGCGGAGACCCAGTACTTC. The full variable domain, with the rest looked up from reference TRBV5-5 and TRBJ2-5, is DAGVTQSPTHLIKTRGQQVTLRCSPISGHKSVSWYQQVLGQGPQFIFQYYEKEERGRGNFPDRFSARQFPNYSSELNVNALLLGDSALYLCASRTNIAETQYFGPGTRLLVL.

V and J are TRBV19 and TRBJ1-5; the match to TRBD1 covers 8 bases. The CDR3 length is 13 residues. In germline, CDR1 is LNHDA, CDR2 SQIVND (reference sequence). V lost 10 bases to trimming and J lost 2 bases; unmatched junction nucleotides: 4. CDR3 residues: CAISDRGNQPQHF. The CDR3 DNA reads as TGTGCCATTTCGGACAGGGGCAATCAGCCCCAGCATTTT.

CDR3 sequence (DNA): TGTGCCATCAGTGAGCCGGGACAGGGGGTCACTGAAGCTTTCTTT. The encoded protein is CAISEPGQGVTEAFF. This chain joins TRBV10-3 and TRBJ1-1; 11 bases align to TRBD1. The length of the CDR3 is 15 residues. The V gene's germline CDR1 is ENHRY and CDR2 SYGVKD. After removal of 2 bases from V and 4 bases from J, the junction contained 3 bases not matched to a gene.

The chain has TRBV5-1 and TRBJ1-1, with D possibly being TRBD1 (5 bases). Germline V gives CDR1 SGHRS, CDR2 YFSETQ. With 4 bases removed from V and 3 bases from J, the gap between germline ends came to 16 bases. The CDR3 runs to 15 residues. The CDR3 spells CASSLPRGVDTEAFF. The CDR3, as DNA: TGCGCCAGCAGCCTACCTCGGGGGGTGGACACTGAAGCTTTCTTT.

The chain has TRBV5-5 and TRBJ1-5; 8 bases agree with TRBD1. V was pared by 1 base and J by 5 bases, with 5 bases of the junction left unmatched. CDR3 length: 15 amino acids. Germline V gene lookup returns CDR1 SGHKS and CDR2 YYEKEE (reference sequence). The CDR3 loop reads CASSLNRGTHQPQHF. DNA of the CDR3: TGTGCCAGCAGCTTGAACAGGGGGACTCATCAGCCCCAGCATTTT. The full variable domain, with the rest looked up from reference TRBV5-5 and TRBJ1-5, is DAGVTQSPTHLIKTRGQQVTLRCSPISGHKSVSWYQQVLGQGPQFIFQYYEKEERGRGNFPDRFSARQFPNYSSELNVNALLLGDSALYLCASSLNRGTHQPQHFGDGTRLSIL.

V usage is TRBV12-5 and J usage is TRBJ2-2; D might be TRBD1 (5 bases). CDR1 is LGHNT, CDR2 FRNRAP, per germline. V shed 7 bases and J shed 3 bases, with 9 bases lying between them. The length of the CDR3 is 13 residues. CDR3 bases: TGTGCTAGTGCCTGGGGCGACACCGGGGAGCTGTTTTTT. Protein sequence: CASAWGDTGELFF.

V gene TRBV11-2 combines with J gene TRBJ1-2; no reliable D call. CDR1 is SGHAT and CDR2 is FQNNGV in the germline V gene. This CDR3 spans 17 amino acids. The ends were cut back, 1 base at V and 1 base at J, with 16 bases in the middle. In DNA form, the CDR3 reads TGTGCCAGCAGCTTAGGGCCCACTCGGGTTCTTAACTATGGCTACACCTTC. Protein sequence: CASSLGPTRVLNYGYTF.

The chain has TRBV7-8 and TRBJ1-5, with a weak D call TRBD1 (6 bases). V lost 8 bases and J lost 2, with 16 bases in between. Germline V gene sequence: CDR1 SGHVS, CDR2 FQNEAQ. The length of the CDR3 is 15 residues. For the CDR3, the DNA is TGTGCCAGCCCCAAAACCAGACAGGGCAATCAGCCCCAGCATTTT. As protein: CASPKTRQGNQPQHF. The variable domain in full, completed from reference TRBV7-8 and TRBJ1-5, reads GAGVSQSPRYKVAKRGQDVALRCDPISGHVSLFWYQQALGQGPEFLTYFQNEAQLDKSGLPSDRFFAERPEGSVSTLKIQRTQQEDSAVYLCASPKTRQGNQPQHFGDGTRLSIL.

V is TRBV28 and J is TRBJ1-1; D is unclear. V dropped 7 bases and J dropped 8 bases, with 11 bases sitting between them. CDR3 length: 11 residues. The germline CDR1 and CDR2 sequences are MDHEN and SYDVKM. CDR3 amino acids: CASTTHREAFF. The CDR3 DNA sequence: TGTGCCAGCACGACTCACCGAGAAGCTTTCTTT.

The DNA for the CDR3 is TGCAGCGTAGGGCATCATGAAGCTTTCTTT. Its protein is CSVGHHEAFF. The chain combines TRBV29-1 with TRBJ1-1; no clear D gene. The CDR3 has 10 amino acids. V lost 6 bases, J lost 7 bases, and 9 bases lay in between. Germline-derived CDR1 and CDR2 are SQVTM and ANQGSEA.

The J gene is TRBJ2-3, the V gene TRBV28; TRBD1 or TRBD2 may be the D gene (5 bases each). Germline CDR1 is MDHEN and CDR2 is SYDVKM. Trimming stripped 6 bases from V and 8 bases from J, with 24 bases between. The CDR3 covers 16 residues. For the CDR3, the DNA is TGTGCCAGCAGCCCCCGGGGCCAGGTTCGCGGCGTTACGCAGTATTTT. Its protein product is CASSPRGQVRGVTQYF.